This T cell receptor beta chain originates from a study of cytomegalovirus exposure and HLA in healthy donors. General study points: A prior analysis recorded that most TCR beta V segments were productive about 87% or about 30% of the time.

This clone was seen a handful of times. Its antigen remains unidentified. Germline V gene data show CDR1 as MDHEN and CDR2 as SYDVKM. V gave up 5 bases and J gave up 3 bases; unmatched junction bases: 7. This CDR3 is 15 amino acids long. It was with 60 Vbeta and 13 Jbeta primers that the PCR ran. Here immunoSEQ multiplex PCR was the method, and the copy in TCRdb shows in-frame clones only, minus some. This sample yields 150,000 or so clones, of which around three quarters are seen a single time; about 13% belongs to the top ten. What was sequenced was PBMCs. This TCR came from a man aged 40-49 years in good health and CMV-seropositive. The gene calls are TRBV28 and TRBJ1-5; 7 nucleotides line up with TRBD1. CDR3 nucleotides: TGTGCCAGCAGTACCCCGGGACAGTCCAATCAGCCCCAGCATTTT. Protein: CASSTPGQSNQPQHF.